These 21 T cell receptor beta chains were sequenced from one sample in a study of T cell repertoires in ileal Crohn's disease. Time point described: neoterminal ileum biopsy at postoperative endoscopy, about 6 months after surgery. Method: immunoSEQ multiplex PCR; TCRdb's copy keeps in-frame clones and lacks some. The sample lists about 3,900 clones, 85% seen once, with roughly 13% in the top ten. The sample consisted of ileal tissue. The source of these receptors is an adult with Crohn's disease.

A note on this clone: The germline gene is not matched at one end of the junction; a read error may be the cause. The rearrangement uses TRBV5-4 and TRBJ1-1; the D is unclear. CDR3 size: 15 residues. Germline V lookup: CDR1 SGHNT, CDR2 YYREEE (reference sequence). CDR3 DNA sequence: TGTGCCAGCAGCTTGGGGGCGGGCCCGAACGCTGAAGCTTTCTTT. This codes for CASSLGAGPNAEAFF.

Only a few counts were recorded for this clone. The CDR3 sequence: CASSPSGQGDNSPLHF. The CDR3 DNA reads as TGCGCCAGCAGCCCGTCGGGACAGGGGGACAATTCACCCCTCCACTTT. The rearrangement joins TRBV5-1 to TRBJ1-6; 11 bases map to TRBD1. CDR1 and CDR2 (germline): SGHRS, YFSETQ. The CDR3 loop spans 16 amino acids. With 4 bases clipped from V and 7 bases from J, the junction kept 7 bases outside the gene matches.

J is TRBJ2-7 and V is TRBV29-1; 7 bases line up with TRBD1. Germline V gene sequence: CDR1 SQVTM, CDR2 ANQGSEA. With 6 bases clipped from V and 3 bases from J, the junction kept 11 bases outside the gene matches. This CDR3 spans 14 amino acids. The CDR3 DNA is TGCAGCGTCTTGGGACAGAAAACTAACTACGAGCAGTACTTC. Translation gives CSVLGQKTNYEQYF.

In DNA, the CDR3 is TGTGCCAGCAGCCTTGGACAGAACACTGAAGCTTTCTTT. It is translated as CASSLGQNTEAFF. The chain recombines TRBV27 with TRBJ1-1; a possible D gene is TRBD1 (5 bases). The germline V and J ends were trimmed by 6 bases and 1 base, with 9 bases remaining between them. This CDR3 is 13 amino acids long. The germline gives CDR1 MNHEY, CDR2 SMNVEV (reference sequence).

The rearrangement uses TRBV10-1 and TRBJ2-2; TRBD2 matches 10 bases. Germline values: CDR1 WNHNN, CDR2 SYGVQD (reference sequence). There are 14 residues in the CDR3. J lost 6 bases, V lost 5 bases, and 3 bases had no gene match. CDR3 coding DNA: TGCGCCAGCAGTTTGGGACTAGCGCCCGGGGAGCTGTTTTTT. It yields the protein CASSLGLAPGELFF.

The genes are TRBV6-5 and TRBJ1-1, with unresolved D. V shed 0 bases and J shed 8 bases, with 10 bases lying between them. CDR1 and CDR2 from the germline V gene are MNHEY and SVGAGI. The CDR3 spans 13 residues. The CDR3 loop is CASSYSPSGEAFF. CDR3 nucleotides: TGTGCCAGCAGTTACTCTCCATCGGGGGAAGCTTTCTTT.

In its sample, this clone is hyperexpanded. V is TRBV28 and J is TRBJ2-7; possibly TRBD1 for D (7 bases). V was clipped by 4 bases and J by 5 bases, with 12 bases between them. The CDR3 loop spans 13 amino acids. CDR1 MDHEN and CDR2 SYDVKM come from the germline V gene. Here the CDR3 DNA reads TGTGCCAGCAGTTACAGGGGAGGCCACGAGCAGTACTTC. This translates into CASSYRGGHEQYF.

The chain links TRBV29-1 to TRBJ2-7; 8 bases match TRBD2. The CDR3 contains 10 residues. Germline V lookup: CDR1 SQVTM, CDR2 ANQGSEA. The ends lost 8 bases at V and 6 bases at J; junction bases unmatched: 3. Here the CDR3 reads CSPGGGEQYF. In DNA, the CDR3 is TGCAGCCCGGGGGGGGGCGAGCAGTACTTC.

This sequence joins TRBV15 and TRBJ2-4; tentatively, D is TRBD1 (6 bases). CDR1 LNHNV and CDR2 YYDKDF come from the germline V gene (reference sequence). The CDR3 has 18 residues. V shed 5 bases and J shed 0 bases, with 20 bases lying between them. The DNA of the CDR3 is TGTGCCACCAGCGGCCTCACAGGGCAGGCAATAGCCAAAAACATTCAGTACTTC. Translating gives CATSGLTGQAIAKNIQYF.

The V call is TRBV19, the J call TRBJ2-6; 7 bases are shared with TRBD1. Trimming removed 0 bases from V and 2 bases from J; junction bases left unmatched: 4. Germline-derived CDR1 and CDR2 are LNHDA and SQIVND (reference sequence). CDR3 length: 17 amino acids. CDR3 DNA: TGTGCCAGTAGTATAGATTACAGGGGAACTGGGGCCAACGTCCTGACTTTC. Translated, it gives CASSIDYRGTGANVLTF. Together with reference TRBV19 and TRBJ2-6, the CDR3 gives the full variable domain: DGGITQSPKYLFRKEGQNVTLSCEQNLNHDAMYWYRQDPGQGLRLIYYSQIVNDFQKGDIAEGYSVSREKKESFPLTVTSAQKNPTAFYLCASSIDYRGTGANVLTFGAGSRLTVL.

The chain carries TRBV5-1 and TRBJ2-2; D might be TRBD1 (5 bases). The CDR3 sequence is 15 residues long. The germline gives CDR1 SGHRS, CDR2 YFSETQ. V was pared by 1 base and J by 0 bases, with 7 bases between. The CDR3 DNA follows: TGCGCCAGCAGCTTGTCAGGGACGAACACCGGGGAGCTGTTTTTT. Protein product: CASSLSGTNTGELFF.

The chain couples TRBV2 to TRBJ2-3; 11 bases fit TRBD2. Germline V gene data show CDR1 as SNHLY and CDR2 as FYNNEI. This CDR3 is 16 amino acids long. Trimming cost V 4 bases and J 2 bases; bases outside gene matches: 5. The CDR3 loop is CASSVRSGGDTDTQYF. DNA for the CDR3: TGTGCCAGCAGTGTCCGTAGCGGGGGGGACACAGATACGCAGTATTTT. The whole variable domain, remainder taken from reference TRBV2 and TRBJ2-3, is EPEVTQTPSHQVTQMGQEVILRCVPISNHLYFYWYRQILGQKVEFLVSFYNNEISEKSEIFDDQFSVERPDGSNFTLKIRSTKLEDSAMYFCASSVRSGGDTDTQYFGPGTRLTVL.

DNA of the CDR3: TGTGCCAGCAGATCCGGGACTAGCTACCACAATGAGCAGTTCTTC. The encoded protein is CASRSGTSYHNEQFF. This chain links TRBV6-1 with TRBJ2-1, with 9 bases that match TRBD2. The germline CDR1 and CDR2 sequences are MNHNS and SASEGT. J was trimmed by 5 bases and V by 6 bases; bases with no gene match: 8. The CDR3 covers 15 residues.

The V gene is TRBV7-9, the J gene TRBJ1-2; D remains unclear. Germline CDR1 reads SEHNR; CDR2 reads FQNEAQ (reference sequence). The CDR3 runs 16 residues. Trimming removed 1 base at V and 2 bases at J, with 14 bases between. The CDR3 bases are TGTGCCAGCAGCTTAGGTTTCTTGGCAGTAAACTATGGCTACACCTTC. Its protein is CASSLGFLAVNYGYTF.

The genes are TRBV5-1 and TRBJ2-3, with D perhaps TRBD1 (5 bases). The CDR3 loop spans 15 amino acids. Deletions cut 5 bases from V and 0 bases from J, with 13 bases between. Germline V gives CDR1 SGHRS, CDR2 YFSETQ. This CDR3 is CASSGQGPSTDTQYF. As DNA, the CDR3 is TGCGCCAGCAGTGGACAAGGACCTAGCACAGATACGCAGTATTTT. Full variable domain (rest looked up from reference TRBV5-1 and TRBJ2-3): KAGVTQTPRYLIKTRGQQVTLSCSPISGHRSVSWYQQTPGQGLQFLFEYFSETQRNKGNFPGRFSGRQFSNSRSEMNVSTLELGDSALYLCASSGQGPSTDTQYFGPGTRLTVL.

This chain joins TRBV4-1 and TRBJ2-5, with 9 bases matching TRBD2. Germline lookup yields CDR1 MGHRA and CDR2 YSYEKL. V dropped 1 base and J dropped 1; count of bases not matched to a gene: 7. The CDR3 sequence is 17 residues long. For the CDR3, the DNA is TGCGCCAGCAGCCAAGCGGGCTCTAGCGGGATCCAAGAGACCCAGTACTTC. Residues: CASSQAGSSGIQETQYF.

This rearrangement joins TRBV5-5 to TRBJ2-5; D unresolved. The length of the CDR3 is 13 residues. V was shortened by 1 base and J by 5 bases, with 9 bases between the two germline ends. Germline V gene data show CDR1 as SGHKS and CDR2 as YYEKEE (reference sequence). The CDR3 nucleotides are TGTGCCAGCAGCTTGTATGGCAGGGAGACCCAGTACTTC. Translating it yields CASSLYGRETQYF.

The chain carries TRBV19 and TRBJ1-2, with D maybe TRBD1 (6 bases). V lost 2 bases, J lost 2 bases, and 12 bases lay in between. Germline V gene sequence: CDR1 LNHDA, CDR2 SQIVND (reference sequence). The CDR3 runs to 15 residues. The CDR3 nucleotides read TGTGCCAGTAGTATATCGAGGACAGCCAACTATGGCTACACCTTC. Encoded protein: CASSISRTANYGYTF.

Concerning this clone: Other DNA sequences within the sample encode an identical CDR3. The chain recombines TRBV10-1 with TRBJ2-2, with D possibly matching TRBD1 (5 bases). Deletions cut 5 bases from V and 0 bases from J, with 10 bases between. The germline V gene encodes CDR1 WNHNN and CDR2 SYGVQD (reference sequence). The CDR3 is 15 residues long. The CDR3 nucleotides are TGCGCCAGCAGTAGAGACAGCGCGAACACCGGGGAGCTGTTTTTT. It specifies CASSRDSANTGELFF.

The V call is TRBV10-3, the J call TRBJ2-7, with 14 bases aligning to TRBD2. The length of the CDR3 is 15 residues. J gave up 7 bases and V 0 bases, and 2 bases lay outside the gene matches. The V gene's germline CDR1 is ENHRY and CDR2 SYGVKD. The CDR3 loop reads CAISESGLAGVEQYF. The CDR3 DNA follows: TGTGCCATCAGTGAGTCGGGACTAGCGGGGGTAGAGCAGTACTTC.

The rearrangement joins TRBV15 to TRBJ2-1, with TRBD2 identical over 8 bases. The CDR3 length is 15 residues. Trimming at V came to 5 bases and at J to 14 bases, leaving 17 bases not matched to a gene. Germline CDR1 is LNHNV and CDR2 is YYDKDF (reference sequence). The CDR3 DNA is TGTGCCACCAGCGGCGATTCGGGGGGGCTGCCCCGGGAGTTCTTC. As protein: CATSGDSGGLPREFF.